This T cell receptor beta chain was obtained from a study of graft-versus-host responses after intestinal transplantation. Study-wide results and caveats: Those patients showing graft-donor T cell macrochimerism displayed high graft-versus-host to host-versus-graft clonal ratios in allografts.

The assay was immunoSEQ multiplex PCR, and TCRdb's table has in-frame clones only and misses some. The table includes tens of thousands of clones, around 90% detected once. Worth noting for this clone: As yet, its antigen is unknown.

The sequencing used PBMCs, collected 26 days after transplant. The source of this sequence is a human patient who received an intestinal transplant, so some T cells may come from the graft donor.

The CDR3 region has the DNA TGTGCCAGCAGTACGCGACAGGCGGGTACGGCTAATGAAAAACTGTTTTTT. This translates into CASSTRQAGTANEKLFF. This chain joins TRBV28 and TRBJ1-4; perhaps TRBD1 as D (6 bases). CDR1 and CDR2 from the germline V gene are MDHEN and SYDVKM. Trimming pared 5 bases from V and 3 bases from J, leaving 19 bases between. This CDR3 is built from 17 residues.